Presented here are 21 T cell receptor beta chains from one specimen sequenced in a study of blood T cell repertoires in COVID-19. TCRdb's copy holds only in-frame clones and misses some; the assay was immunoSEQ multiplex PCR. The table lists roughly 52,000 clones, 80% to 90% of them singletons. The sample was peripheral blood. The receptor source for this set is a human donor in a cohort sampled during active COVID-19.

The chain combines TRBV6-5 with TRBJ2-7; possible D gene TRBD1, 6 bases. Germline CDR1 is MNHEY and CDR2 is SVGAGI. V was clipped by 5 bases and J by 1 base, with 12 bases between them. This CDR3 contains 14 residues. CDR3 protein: CASSRTVGSYEQYF. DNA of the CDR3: TGTGCCAGCAGTCGGACAGTAGGATCCTACGAGCAGTACTTC.

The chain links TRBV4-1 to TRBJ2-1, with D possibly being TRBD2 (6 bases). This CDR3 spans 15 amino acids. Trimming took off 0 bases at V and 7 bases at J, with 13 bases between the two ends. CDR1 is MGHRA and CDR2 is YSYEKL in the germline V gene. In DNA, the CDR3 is TGCGCCAGCAGCCAAGAGCGGGGAGTGGGGAATGAGCAGTTCTTC. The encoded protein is CASSQERGVGNEQFF.

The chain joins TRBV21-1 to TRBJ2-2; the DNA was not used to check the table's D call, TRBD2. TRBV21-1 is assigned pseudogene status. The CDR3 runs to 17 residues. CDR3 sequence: CASSRTLAGDNTGELFF. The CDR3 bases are TGTGCCAGCAGCAGGACACTAGCGGGGGACAACACCGGGGAGCTGTTTTTT.

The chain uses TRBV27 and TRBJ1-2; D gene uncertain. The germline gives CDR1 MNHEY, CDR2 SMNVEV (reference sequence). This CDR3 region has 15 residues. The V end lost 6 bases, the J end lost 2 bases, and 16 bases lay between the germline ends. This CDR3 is CASSGGPEENYGYTF. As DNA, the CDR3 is TGTGCCAGCAGCGGAGGCCCGGAGGAAAACTATGGCTACACCTTC.

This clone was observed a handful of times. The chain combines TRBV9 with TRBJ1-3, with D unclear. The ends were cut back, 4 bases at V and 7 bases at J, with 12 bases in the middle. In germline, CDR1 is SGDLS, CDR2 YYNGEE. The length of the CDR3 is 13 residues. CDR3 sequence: CASSFEGRNTIYF. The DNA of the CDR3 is TGTGCCAGCAGCTTCGAGGGTAGGAACACCATATATTTT.

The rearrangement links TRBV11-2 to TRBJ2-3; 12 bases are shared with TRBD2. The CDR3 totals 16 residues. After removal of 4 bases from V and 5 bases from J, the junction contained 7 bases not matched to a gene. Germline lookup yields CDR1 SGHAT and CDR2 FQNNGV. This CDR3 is CASSSPLAGGQDTQYF. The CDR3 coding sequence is TGTGCCAGCAGCTCCCCCCTAGCGGGGGGGCAAGATACGCAGTATTTT.

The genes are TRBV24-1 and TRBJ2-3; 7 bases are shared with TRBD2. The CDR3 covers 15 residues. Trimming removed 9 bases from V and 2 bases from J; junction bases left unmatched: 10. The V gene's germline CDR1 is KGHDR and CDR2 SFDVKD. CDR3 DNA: TGTGCCACCGATGCGGGGGTAGCCCCCACAGATACGCAGTATTTT. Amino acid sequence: CATDAGVAPTDTQYF.

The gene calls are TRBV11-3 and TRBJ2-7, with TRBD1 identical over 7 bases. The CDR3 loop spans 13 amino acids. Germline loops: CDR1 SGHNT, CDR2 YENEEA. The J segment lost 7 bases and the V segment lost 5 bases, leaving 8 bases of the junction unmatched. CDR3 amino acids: CASSESRGREQYF. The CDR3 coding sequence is TGTGCCAGCAGCGAATCGAGGGGGCGGGAGCAGTACTTC.

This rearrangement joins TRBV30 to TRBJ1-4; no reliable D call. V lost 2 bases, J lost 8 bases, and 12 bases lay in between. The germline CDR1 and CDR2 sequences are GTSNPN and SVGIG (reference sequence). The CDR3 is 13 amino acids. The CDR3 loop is CAWSRGYREKLFF. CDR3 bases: TGTGCCTGGAGTAGAGGGTATCGCGAAAAACTGTTTTTT.

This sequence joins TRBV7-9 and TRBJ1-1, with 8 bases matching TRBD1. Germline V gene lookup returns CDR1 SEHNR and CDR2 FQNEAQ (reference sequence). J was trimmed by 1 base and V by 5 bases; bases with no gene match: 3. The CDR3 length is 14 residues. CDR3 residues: CASSADRGNTEAFF. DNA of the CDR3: TGTGCCAGCAGCGCAGACAGGGGGAACACTGAAGCTTTCTTT.

The CDR3, as DNA: TGCGCCAGCAGTGAGGGGCAATTCCTCCCCTACGAGCAGTACTTC. It is translated as CASSEGQFLPYEQYF. The chain is built from TRBV10-2 and TRBJ2-7, with D hard to call. Per the germline V gene, CDR1 is WSHSY and CDR2 is SAAADI. The CDR3 covers 15 residues. The V end was cut by 2 bases, the J end by 2 bases, with 13 bases between.

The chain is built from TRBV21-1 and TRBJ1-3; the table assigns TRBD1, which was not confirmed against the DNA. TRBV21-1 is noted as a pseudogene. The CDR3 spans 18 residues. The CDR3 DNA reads TGTGCCACGAAACTCCGAGGACAGGGGGTTAGCTCTGGAAACACCATATATTTT. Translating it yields CATKLRGQGVSSGNTIYF.

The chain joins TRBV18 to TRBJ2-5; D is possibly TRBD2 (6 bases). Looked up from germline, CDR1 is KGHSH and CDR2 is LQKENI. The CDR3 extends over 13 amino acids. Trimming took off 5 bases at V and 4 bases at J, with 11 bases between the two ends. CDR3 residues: CASSGGISETQYF. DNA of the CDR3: TGTGCCAGCTCAGGCGGGATTTCAGAGACCCAGTACTTC.

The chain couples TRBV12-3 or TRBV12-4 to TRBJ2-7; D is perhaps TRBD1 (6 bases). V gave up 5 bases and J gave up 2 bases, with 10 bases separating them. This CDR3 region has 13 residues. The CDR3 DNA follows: TGTGCCAGCAGTCCACAGGGAGCCTACGAGCAGTACTTC. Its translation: CASSPQGAYEQYF.

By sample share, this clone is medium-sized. CDR3 DNA: TGTGCTAGTGGTCAGGAGGGGCCCCAGCATTTT. Protein product: CASGQEGPQHF. The chain recombines TRBV12-5 with TRBJ1-5; D remains ambiguous. Germline-derived CDR1 and CDR2 are LGHNT and FRNRAP. The V gene lost 5 bases and the J gene lost 9 bases, with 8 bases spanning the gap. CDR3 length: 11 amino acids.

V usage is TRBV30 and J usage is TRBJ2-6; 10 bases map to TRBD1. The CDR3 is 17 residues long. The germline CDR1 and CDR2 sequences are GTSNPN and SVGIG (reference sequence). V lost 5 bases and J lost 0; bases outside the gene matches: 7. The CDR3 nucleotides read TGTGCCTGGGGGACAGGGGTTCGACACTCTGGGGCCAACGTCCTGACTTTC. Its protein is CAWGTGVRHSGANVLTF.

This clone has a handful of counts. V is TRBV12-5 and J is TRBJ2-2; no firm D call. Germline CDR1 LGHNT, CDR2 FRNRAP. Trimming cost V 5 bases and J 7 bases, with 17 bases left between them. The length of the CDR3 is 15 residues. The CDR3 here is CASGLRDGPIGELFF. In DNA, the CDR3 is TGTGCTAGTGGTCTTCGTGATGGGCCGATCGGGGAGCTGTTTTTT.

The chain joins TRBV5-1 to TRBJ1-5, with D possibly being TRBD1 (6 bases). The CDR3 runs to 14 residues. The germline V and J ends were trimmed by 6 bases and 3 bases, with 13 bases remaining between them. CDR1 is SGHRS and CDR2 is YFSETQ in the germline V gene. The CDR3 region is CASKTGPDNQPQHF. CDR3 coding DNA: TGCGCCAGCAAAACAGGGCCGGACAATCAGCCCCAGCATTTT. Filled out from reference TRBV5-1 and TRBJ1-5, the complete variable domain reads KAGVTQTPRYLIKTRGQQVTLSCSPISGHRSVSWYQQTPGQGLQFLFEYFSETQRNKGNFPGRFSGRQFSNSRSEMNVSTLELGDSALYLCASKTGPDNQPQHFGDGTRLSIL.

The chain's CDR3 is CASSRREGGETQYF. The CDR3 bases are TGTGCCAGCAGCCGTCGTGAGGGTGGAGAGACCCAGTACTTC. The rearrangement joins TRBV7-9 to TRBJ2-5, with TRBD2 as a possible D gene (5 bases). The CDR3 is made up of 14 amino acids. Trimming took off 5 bases at V and 4 bases at J, with 14 bases between the two ends. The germline V gene has CDR1 SEHNR and CDR2 FQNEAQ (reference sequence).

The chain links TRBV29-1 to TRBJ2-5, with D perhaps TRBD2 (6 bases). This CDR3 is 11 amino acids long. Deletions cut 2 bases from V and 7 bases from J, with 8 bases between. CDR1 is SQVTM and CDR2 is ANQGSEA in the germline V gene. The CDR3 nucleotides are TGCAGCGTTGAATCGGGAGTGACCCAGTACTTC. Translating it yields CSVESGVTQYF.

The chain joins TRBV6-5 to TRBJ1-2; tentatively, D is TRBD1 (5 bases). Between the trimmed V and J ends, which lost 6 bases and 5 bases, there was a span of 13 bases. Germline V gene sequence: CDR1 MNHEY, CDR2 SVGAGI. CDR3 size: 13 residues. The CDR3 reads CASSQTTGYGYTF. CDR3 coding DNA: TGTGCCAGCAGCCAAACCACAGGATATGGCTACACCTTC.